This TCR beta chain appears in the sequencing data of a study of T cells in Graves' hyperthyroidism and ophthalmopathy. Study details: Peripheral blood samples were taken at initial diagnosis, prior to any treatment. General study points: Blood also contained most expanded thyroid clonotypes above 0.001.

Regions amplified from RNA transcripts were the TCR beta CDR3 regions. The HTBI set primed first-round TCR CDR3 RT-PCR. TCRdb re-derived calls from the multiplex PCR reads in MiXCR, one entry per CDR3 protein. Of roughly 180,000 distinct CDR3 sequences in the sample, approximately 17% were seen once. This clonotype has a count of ten or more. What it binds is unknown. Germline lookup yields CDR1 SGHTA and CDR2 FQGNSA. CDR3 length equals 17 residues. Trimming took 4 bases from V and 2 from J, leaving 20 bases between them. The study excluded patients with uncontrolled infection, other autoimmune disease, pregnancy or lactation.

The receptor's source is a woman aged 50 to 60 with Graves' hyperthyroidism. The J gene is TRBJ1-2, the V gene TRBV7-2; TRBD1 might be the D (6 bases). Material for sequencing was blood. The CDR3, as DNA: TGTGCCAGCAGCTCCGTCCCGGGACATCCCGCGAACTATGGCTACACCTTC. It specifies CASSSVPGHPANYGYTF.